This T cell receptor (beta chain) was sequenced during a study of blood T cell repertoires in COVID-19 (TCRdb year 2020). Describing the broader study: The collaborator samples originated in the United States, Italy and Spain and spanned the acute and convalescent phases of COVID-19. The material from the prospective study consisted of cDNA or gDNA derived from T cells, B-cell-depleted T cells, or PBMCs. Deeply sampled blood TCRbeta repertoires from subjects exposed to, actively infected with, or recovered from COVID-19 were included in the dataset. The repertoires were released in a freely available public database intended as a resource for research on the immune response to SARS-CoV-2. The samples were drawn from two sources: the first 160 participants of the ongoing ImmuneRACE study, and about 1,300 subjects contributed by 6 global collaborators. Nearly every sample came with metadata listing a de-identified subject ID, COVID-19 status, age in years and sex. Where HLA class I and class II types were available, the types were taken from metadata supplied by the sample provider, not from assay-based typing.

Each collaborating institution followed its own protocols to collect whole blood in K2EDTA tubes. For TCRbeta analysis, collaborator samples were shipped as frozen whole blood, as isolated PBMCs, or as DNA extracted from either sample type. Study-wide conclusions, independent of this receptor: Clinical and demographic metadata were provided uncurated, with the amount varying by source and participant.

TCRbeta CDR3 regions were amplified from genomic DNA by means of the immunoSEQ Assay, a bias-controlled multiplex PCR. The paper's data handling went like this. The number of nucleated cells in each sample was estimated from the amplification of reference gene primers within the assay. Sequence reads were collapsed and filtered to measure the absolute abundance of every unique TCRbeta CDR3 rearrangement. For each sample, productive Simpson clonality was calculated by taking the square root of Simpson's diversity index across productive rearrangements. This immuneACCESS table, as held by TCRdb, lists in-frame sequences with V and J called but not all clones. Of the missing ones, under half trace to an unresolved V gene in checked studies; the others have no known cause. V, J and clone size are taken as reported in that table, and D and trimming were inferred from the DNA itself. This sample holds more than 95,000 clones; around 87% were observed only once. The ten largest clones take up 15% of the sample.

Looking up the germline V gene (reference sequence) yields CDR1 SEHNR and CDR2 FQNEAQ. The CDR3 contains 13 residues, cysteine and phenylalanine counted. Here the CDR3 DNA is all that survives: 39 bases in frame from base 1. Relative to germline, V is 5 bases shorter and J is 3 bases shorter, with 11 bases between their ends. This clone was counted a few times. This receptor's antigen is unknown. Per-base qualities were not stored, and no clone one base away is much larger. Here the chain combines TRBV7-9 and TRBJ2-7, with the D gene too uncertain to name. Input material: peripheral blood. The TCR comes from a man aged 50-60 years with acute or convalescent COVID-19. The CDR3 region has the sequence CASSPRLDYEQYF. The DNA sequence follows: TGTGCCAGCAGCCCTCGACTTGACTACGAGCAGTACTTC.